This T cell receptor (beta chain) was sequenced during a study of T-cell reconstitution after alpha-beta-depleted transplantation in children. General observations from the study: There were reportedly several hundred expanded graft clones from which alpha-beta T cells came about two months after transplant. One year post-transplant, T-cell counts and diversity were largely derived from T cells produced anew. After transplant, high TCRbeta diversity at day 60 in some patients arose from surviving recipient T cells and thymic progenitors.

The length of the CDR3 is 16 residues. J was trimmed by 10 bases and V by 0 bases; bases with no gene match: 9. Germline V gene data show CDR1 as SGHRS and CDR2 as YFSETQ. To note about this clonotype: The antigen remains unidentified.

This sample's TCRbeta library carried unique molecular identifier barcodes. MiXCR was run by TCRdb on the PCR reads, yielding one entry per CDR3 protein. The sample has more than 200,000 distinct CDR3 sequences; roughly 15% are singletons. This TCR derives from a male patient aged 2 to 9 who had a stem cell transplant for acute lymphoblastic leukemia, so the T cells may come from the graft donor. Sequencing was performed on PBMCs, mostly from graft donor cells, taken 360 days after TCRalphabeta/CD19-depleted stem cell transplant. This rearrangement joins TRBV5-1 to TRBJ2-1, with 11 bases identical to TRBD2. This CDR3 reads CASSLASSGGNYEQFF. The CDR3 bases are TGCGCCAGCAGCTTGGCCTCTAGCGGGGGGAATTACGAGCAGTTCTTC.